The rows below give T cell receptor beta chains drawn from one sample of a study of T cell responses to AZD1222 COVID-19 vaccine. The table came from immunoSEQ multiplex PCR; TCRdb's copy has only in-frame clones and leaves some out. Here the sample spans about 140,000 clones, approximately 83% being singletons. Sequencing used peripheral blood, obtained on day 0 of AZD1222 vaccination. The receptors here all came from an adult in good health. The conserved cysteine and the conserved F or W are not part of the CDR3 here. A D gene is named only where the DNA matches it firmly.

v_gene	j_gene	d_gene	CDR3aa
TRBV28	TRBJ1-2	-	ASSLKGPWGYT
TRBV6-1	TRBJ1-4	-	ASSEALQEKLF
TRBV6-5	TRBJ2-7	-	ASSLNAGGPSEQY
TRBV3-1/TRBV3-2	TRBJ2-7	-	ASSRRSSYEQY
TRBV10-1	TRBJ2-1	-	ASSERSYNEQF
TRBV24-1	TRBJ1-5	-	ATSDLGQPQH
TRBV10-3	TRBJ1-4	-	AIKDVATNEKLF
TRBV2	TRBJ1-2	-	ASSENREGYGYT
TRBV19	TRBJ2-2	-	ASSNPGDTGELF
TRBV20-1	TRBJ1-2	-	SASRQGTGYT
TRBV7-9	TRBJ1-2	-	ASSSRTEVYGYT
TRBV15	TRBJ1-2	-	ATSSILTGLSGGYT
TRBV10-3	TRBJ2-2	-	AISDSGTQTGELF
TRBV11-2	TRBJ2-1	TRBD2	ASSLLGLDNEQF
TRBV3-1/TRBV3-2	TRBJ2-5	-	ASSQDRPATQY
TRBV3-1/TRBV3-2	TRBJ1-5	TRBD1	ASSQGTVQNQPQH
TRBV4-1	TRBJ1-4	TRBD1	ASGQGLGNEKLF
TRBV19	TRBJ1-5	-	ASQTLDQPQH
TRBV20-1	TRBJ1-5	-	SASEGPGTIQPQH
TRBV10-1	TRBJ1-5	-	ASSAHGSNQPQH
TRBV3-1/TRBV3-2	TRBJ1-5	-	ASSQDRQGNQPQH
TRBV27	TRBJ1-5	-	ASSLGGAGQPQH
TRBV7-8	TRBJ2-1	-	ASSQGATGSYNEQF
TRBV6-5	TRBJ2-5	-	ASSPGGSWGSTQY
TRBV7-9	TRBJ1-5	-	ASSPDWRQPQH
TRBV18	TRBJ1-1	-	ASSPRTEGITEAF
TRBV9	TRBJ1-1	TRBD1	ASNVGGTANTEAF
TRBV5-5	TRBJ2-3	TRBD1	ASSLVLTGGQDTQY
TRBV10-3	TRBJ1-6	-	AISAVTGPNSPLH
TRBV28	TRBJ1-1	-	ASSLFPLGNTEAF
TRBV19	TRBJ1-3	-	ASSIDLAGSGNTIY
TRBV19	TRBJ1-5	-	ASSNPGEYSNQPQH
TRBV7-6	TRBJ2-3	-	ASSLVGLTDTQY
TRBV6-6	TRBJ1-1	-	ASSVGHQNTEAF
TRBV10-2	TRBJ1-2	-	ASSGTEREFLYGYT
TRBV18	TRBJ2-1	TRBD2	ASSPGTRGFFRNEQF
TRBV4-2	TRBJ2-1	TRBD1	ASSHPTGALGEQF
TRBV9	TRBJ1-2	-	ASSGDRGGYT
TRBV30	TRBJ1-2	-	AWGKVLGLQGYT
TRBV27	TRBJ2-7	-	ASSPLFGPGDEQY
TRBV30	TRBJ2-5	-	AWRSWGQETQY
TRBV19	TRBJ2-1	TRBD2	ASSNLAGGHNEQF
TRBV5-1	TRBJ1-1	-	ASSFRSGARNTEAF
TRBV6-1	TRBJ2-7	-	ASSEADWAGEQY
TRBV10-3	TRBJ2-5	TRBD1	AISPGQGETQY
TRBV9	TRBJ2-3	TRBD2	ASSVGASGGASTDTQY
TRBV13	TRBJ1-2	TRBD1	ASSLTGANGYT
TRBV28	TRBJ1-5	TRBD1	ASSSPTGPSVPQH
TRBV27	TRBJ1-1	-	ASSLYSGVNTEAF
TRBV7-8	TRBJ1-4	-	ASSRDRASEKLF
TRBV5-8	TRBJ2-3	TRBD2	ASPAGASGGADDTQY
TRBV5-1	TRBJ2-7	-	ASSLAVTYEQY
TRBV7-9	TRBJ1-1	-	ASSPGTLGAF
TRBV27	TRBJ1-3	-	ASSSLGGLGSGNTIY